The 21 T cell receptor beta chains listed next were all sequenced from one sample in a study of T-cell memory formation after mild COVID-19. TCRdb redid the calling of the 5' RACE reads with MiXCR, one entry per CDR3 protein. The sample lists a few hundred thousand distinct CDR3 sequences, around 21% occurring once. Specimen: PBMCs or a T cell subset sorted from them (not recorded which). The receptors were gathered from an adult woman who had mild COVID-19 (a few samples of this study predate the infection). Cell type and time point are not known.

The chain recombines TRBV29-1 with TRBJ2-5, with 8 bases fitting TRBD1. The V gene's germline CDR1 is SQVTM and CDR2 ANQGSEA. V lost 8 bases and J lost 1; bases outside the gene matches: 6. The CDR3 runs to 13 residues. CDR3 sequence: CSTSDRVQETQYF. CDR3 bases: TGCAGCACATCGGACAGGGTCCAAGAGACCCAGTACTTC.

V gene TRBV5-6 combines with J gene TRBJ2-7; possibly TRBD2 for D (5 bases). The ends were cut back, 0 bases at V and 7 bases at J, with 11 bases in the middle. This CDR3 is built from 13 residues. Germline-derived CDR1 and CDR2 are SGHDT and YYEEEE. CDR3: CASSLVRVGEQYF. The CDR3 DNA reads TGTGCCAGCAGCTTGGTGAGGGTGGGGGAGCAGTACTTC.

The V gene is TRBV29-1, the J gene TRBJ2-7; TRBD1 agrees at 7 bases. The CDR3 length is 14 residues. CDR1 is SQVTM and CDR2 is ANQGSEA in the germline V gene. V lost 4 bases, J lost 5 bases, and 11 bases stayed unmatched. For the CDR3, the DNA is TGCAGCGTTGTTTGGGGTAAAGGGGGCCACGAGCAGTACTTC. Protein sequence: CSVVWGKGGHEQYF.

The chain recombines TRBV15 with TRBJ1-2; D is undetermined. This CDR3 has 13 amino acids. The V gene lost 1 base and the J gene lost 4 bases, with 7 bases spanning the gap. In germline, CDR1 is LNHNV, CDR2 YYDKDF (reference sequence). For the CDR3, the DNA is TGTGCCACCAGCAGAGCGGGTCTCTATGGCTACACCTTC. Translating it yields CATSRAGLYGYTF.

CDR3 residues: CSVDQVDYGYTF. CDR3 in DNA: TGCAGCGTTGATCAGGTGGACTATGGCTACACCTTC. The chain uses TRBV29-1 and TRBJ1-2, with D unclear. The length of the CDR3 is 12 residues. The V gene's germline CDR1 is SQVTM and CDR2 ANQGSEA. With 3 bases removed from V and 3 bases from J, the gap between germline ends came to 8 bases.

A few counts support this clonotype. The chain combines TRBV5-1 with TRBJ2-1, with D unclear. The germline V gene encodes CDR1 SGHRS and CDR2 YFSETQ. V lost 0 bases to trimming and J lost 8 bases, with 12 bases between them. The CDR3 has 14 amino acids. In nucleotides, the CDR3 is TGCGCCAGCAGCTTGGCCCGTGCAGGACATGAGCAGTTCTTC. Amino acids: CASSLARAGHEQFF.

The V gene is TRBV6-6, the J gene TRBJ2-5, with 13 nucleotides matching TRBD2. In germline, CDR1 is MNHNY, CDR2 SVGAGI (reference sequence). This CDR3 region has 16 residues. V shed 7 bases and J 4 bases; nucleotides not matched to a gene: 9. This CDR3 reads CASIGLAGVLLETQYF. The CDR3 DNA reads TGTGCCAGCATCGGACTAGCGGGAGTGCTCTTAGAGACCCAGTACTTC.

This clonotype was observed many times. The rearrangement links TRBV25-1 to TRBJ1-1; the D is unclear. This CDR3 region has 11 residues. The germline gives CDR1 MGHDK, CDR2 SYGVNS. V was cut by 5 bases and J by 1 base, with 2 bases left in between. The CDR3 region is CASSPNTEAFF. CDR3 nucleotide sequence: TGTGCCAGCAGTCCGAACACTGAAGCTTTCTTT.

The chain is built from TRBV7-2 and TRBJ2-3, with unresolved D. From germline, CDR1 is SGHTA and CDR2 FQGNSA. V dropped 4 bases and J dropped 1 base, with 9 bases sitting between them. The CDR3 is made up of 14 amino acids. The CDR3 DNA sequence: TGTGCCAGCAGCTCCCGGGCCCGCACAGATACGCAGTATTTT. This gives the protein CASSSRARTDTQYF.

The sample holds a few counts of this clonotype. This chain links TRBV12-3 or TRBV12-4 with TRBJ1-6; the D gene is possibly TRBD1 (5 bases). Trimming took off 5 bases at V and 15 bases at J, with 17 bases between the two ends. The CDR3 is 13 amino acids. CDR3 DNA sequence: TGTGCCAGCAGTCCGACGACAGAGCGGGGCCTCCACTTT. It specifies CASSPTTERGLHF.

This chain joins TRBV20-1 and TRBJ1-2; maybe TRBD1 (5 bases). The CDR3 loop spans 13 amino acids. Trimming pared 5 bases from V and 4 bases from J, leaving 14 bases between. Germline CDR1 reads DFQATT; CDR2 reads SNEGSKA (reference sequence). The CDR3 DNA reads TGCAGTGCTCGATTTCAGCAGGGCTATGGCTACACCTTC. Its protein product is CSARFQQGYGYTF.

This chain links TRBV4-1 with TRBJ2-5; the D gene could be TRBD1 or TRBD2 (5 bases each). Germline CDR1 and CDR2: MGHRA and YSYEKL. The CDR3 loop spans 13 amino acids. CDR3 in DNA: TGCGCTACCGGGGACCGCCGTGGGGAGACCCAGTACTTC. Residues: CATGDRRGETQYF.

This clonotype was counted a few times. The V call is TRBV20-1, the J call TRBJ2-1; D not certain. Germline V gives CDR1 DFQATT, CDR2 SNEGSKA (reference sequence). The CDR3 is made up of 13 amino acids. Trimming left V 4 bases short and J 8 bases short, with 15 bases between. Here the CDR3 reads CSATPGAQDEQFF. The CDR3 coding sequence is TGCAGTGCTACTCCCGGAGCGCAGGATGAGCAGTTCTTC.

This clonotype was detected a few times. This chain connects TRBV6-5 to TRBJ1-4, with D possibly matching TRBD1 (5 bases). Germline CDR1 and CDR2: MNHEY and SVGAGI. With 4 bases removed from V and 3 bases from J, the gap between germline ends came to 9 bases. CDR3 length equals 14 residues. The CDR3 spells CASSWEGPNEKLFF. The CDR3 DNA reads as TGTGCCAGCAGTTGGGAGGGACCTAATGAAAAACTGTTTTTT.

This clonotype was counted between two and nine times. This rearrangement joins TRBV7-9 to TRBJ1-1; D may be TRBD1 (5 bases). V lost 0 bases and J lost 3, with 8 bases in between. The CDR3 sequence is 14 residues long. From germline, CDR1 is SEHNR and CDR2 FQNEAQ (reference sequence). The CDR3 reads CASSLATADTEAFF. In nucleotides, the CDR3 is TGTGCCAGCAGCTTAGCGACAGCAGACACTGAAGCTTTCTTT.

The chain uses TRBV24-1 and TRBJ1-5, with TRBD1 matching 7 bases. V trimming: 3 bases; J trimming: 3 bases; junction bases outside the gene matches: 7. Germline lookup yields CDR1 KGHDR and CDR2 SFDVKD. This CDR3 has 16 residues. The CDR3 coding sequence is TGTGCCACCAGTGATCCTAACAGGGGAGACAATCAGCCCCAGCATTTT. It encodes CATSDPNRGDNQPQHF.

This clonotype was detected a few times. The V and J genes are TRBV24-1 and TRBJ2-5; the match to TRBD1 covers 12 bases. The V and J ends lost 4 bases and 5 bases, in that order; junction bases with no gene match: 4. Per germline, CDR1 KGHDR and CDR2 SFDVKD. The length of the CDR3 is 15 residues. The chain's CDR3 is CATSEGTGGTETQYF. The CDR3 DNA sequence: TGTGCCACCAGTGAAGGGACAGGGGGCACGGAGACCCAGTACTTC.

This clonotype was detected many times. The chain couples TRBV5-1 to TRBJ1-1, with D perhaps TRBD1 (5 bases). CDR3 length: 19 residues. The V and J ends lost 0 bases and 0 bases respectively, with 21 bases between them. In germline, CDR1 is SGHRS, CDR2 YFSETQ. The CDR3 sequence: CASSLGDPGLATMNTEAFF. For the CDR3, the DNA is TGCGCCAGCAGCTTGGGGGACCCGGGTTTGGCTACCATGAACACTGAAGCTTTCTTT.

The V call is TRBV5-1, the J call TRBJ1-1; a weak D match, TRBD1 (6 bases). Between the trimmed V and J ends, which lost 4 bases and 3 bases, there was a span of 19 bases. Germline V gene sequence: CDR1 SGHRS, CDR2 YFSETQ. CDR3 size: 16 residues. CDR3 DNA sequence: TGCGCCAGCAGCATCTCGACAGGCCTGGGGGACACTGAAGCTTTCTTT. Translated, it gives CASSISTGLGDTEAFF.

The J gene is TRBJ2-2, the V gene TRBV6-2 or TRBV6-3; D is unresolved. The CDR3 has 14 amino acids. CDR1 and CDR2 (germline): MNHEY, SVGEGT. V shed 2 bases and J shed 3 bases, with 7 bases lying between them. CDR3 nucleotide sequence: TGTGCCAGCAGTTACGCCGTACACACCGGGGAGCTGTTTTTT. Translation gives CASSYAVHTGELFF.

This clonotype was seen a few times. This sequence joins TRBV27 and TRBJ2-2, with a weak D call TRBD2 (6 bases). CDR3 length: 17 amino acids. Germline V gene sequence: CDR1 MNHEY, CDR2 SMNVEV (reference sequence). V was cut by 5 bases and J by 5 bases, with 21 bases left in between. The CDR3 nucleotides read TGTGCCAGCAGTCCCTCTACAGGCCCCGGGGGAACCGGGGAGCTGTTTTTT. Translated: CASSPSTGPGGTGELFF.